The 19 T cell receptor beta chains given below trace back to one sample, sequenced in a study of graft-versus-host responses after intestinal transplantation. The method was immunoSEQ multiplex PCR; TCRdb's version includes in-frame clones alone and lacks a portion of them. The sample has about 13,000 clones, 84% seen once. Sequences were derived from PBMCs, sampled after intestinal transplantation. The receptors were sampled from a human patient who received an intestinal transplant, so some T cells may come from the graft donor.

The chain combines TRBV19 with TRBJ2-7; D is ambiguous. From germline, CDR1 is LNHDA and CDR2 SQIVND (reference sequence). V lost 2 bases to trimming and J lost 2 bases, with 7 bases between them. The CDR3 runs 13 residues. CDR3 DNA: TGTGCCAGTAGTATATATGAGGCCTACGAGCAGTACTTC. Translated: CASSIYEAYEQYF.

The gene calls are TRBV4-1 and TRBJ1-6; D ambiguous. Germline CDR1 and CDR2: MGHRA and YSYEKL. This CDR3 is built from 15 residues. V was trimmed by 0 bases and J by 8 bases, leaving 11 bases between them. The CDR3: CASSQDGRLHSPLHF. The CDR3, as DNA: TGCGCCAGCAGCCAAGATGGAAGGCTGCATTCACCCCTCCACTTT.

V and J are TRBV9 and TRBJ2-3; 9 bases are a match to TRBD1. The CDR3 contains 14 residues. Germline V gene data show CDR1 as SGDLS and CDR2 as YYNGEE. J was trimmed by 6 bases and V by 3 bases; bases with no gene match: 5. The CDR3 spells CASSGGTGRDTQYF. CDR3 nucleotide sequence: TGTGCCAGCAGCGGGGGGACAGGGCGTGATACGCAGTATTTT.

The chain combines TRBV6-1 with TRBJ2-5; TRBD2 matches at 9 bases. V dropped 2 bases and J dropped 4; count of bases not matched to a gene: 11. CDR1 is MNHNS and CDR2 is SASEGT in the germline V gene. The CDR3 is 17 residues long. Written as DNA, the CDR3 is TGTGCCAGCAGTGAAAGGTTTACGGGCGGGGGGGCAGAGACCCAGTACTTC. Translating it yields CASSERFTGGGAETQYF.

The rearrangement links TRBV27 to TRBJ2-1, with no clear D. The CDR3 has 14 residues. Trimming left V 3 bases short and J 7 bases short, with 13 bases between. CDR1 and CDR2 (germline): MNHEY, SMNVEV (reference sequence). The CDR3 spells CASSFRAALNEQFF. CDR3 nucleotides: TGTGCCAGCAGTTTTAGAGCAGCCCTGAATGAGCAGTTCTTC.

This chain connects TRBV4-1 to TRBJ1-2, with D unresolved. V was pared by 2 bases and J by 1 base, with 14 bases between. Per the germline V gene, CDR1 is MGHRA and CDR2 is YSYEKL. The CDR3 has 16 amino acids. The CDR3 coding sequence is TGCGCCAGCAGCCAAAGTGAAGGGTCCCATAACTATGGCTACACCTTC. Amino acids: CASSQSEGSHNYGYTF.

The chain links TRBV4-2 to TRBJ2-7; 8 positions match TRBD1. The CDR3 consists of 11 residues. The J segment lost 4 bases and the V segment lost 8 bases, leaving 1 base of the junction unmatched. CDR1 is LGHNA, CDR2 YNFKEQ, per germline. CDR3 sequence (DNA): TGTGCCAGCGGACAGGGATACGAGCAGTACTTC. Protein sequence: CASGQGYEQYF.

V usage is TRBV5-1 and J usage is TRBJ2-3; D not certain. With 0 bases removed from V and 2 bases from J, the gap between germline ends came to 13 bases. The CDR3 length is 16 residues. Germline CDR1 SGHRS, CDR2 YFSETQ. CDR3 loop: CASSLEGAPATDTQYF. The CDR3 DNA follows: TGCGCCAGCAGCTTGGAGGGTGCCCCCGCCACAGATACGCAGTATTTT.

J is TRBJ2-5 and V is TRBV10-1; no definite D call. Germline CDR1 is WNHNN and CDR2 is SYGVQD (reference sequence). This CDR3 region has 14 residues. Trimming took 0 bases from V and 2 from J, leaving 7 bases between them. CDR3 DNA sequence: TGCGCCAGCAGTGAGTCATGGGATCAAGAGACCCAGTACTTC. Translating it yields CASSESWDQETQYF.

This rearrangement joins TRBV6-1 to TRBJ2-2; D call uncertain. V was clipped by 4 bases and J by 6 bases, with 9 bases between them. Germline V gives CDR1 MNHNS, CDR2 SASEGT. This CDR3 contains 13 residues. Here the CDR3 DNA reads TGTGCCAGCAGTGTTGGGGATGCCGGGGAGCTGTTTTTT. Amino acid sequence: CASSVGDAGELFF.

The J gene is TRBJ2-7, the V gene TRBV6-5; 7 bases fit TRBD1. Germline V lookup: CDR1 MNHEY, CDR2 SVGAGI. V lost 6 bases and J lost 5; bases outside the gene matches: 4. The CDR3 spans 12 residues. The CDR3, as DNA: TGTGCCAGCAGCGAGACAGGGAACGAGCAGTACTTC. Translated, it gives CASSETGNEQYF.

The chain employs TRBV16 and TRBJ1-5, with no clear D. The germline gives CDR1 KGHSY, CDR2 FQNENV. The CDR3 is 13 amino acids. Trimming took off 1 base at V and 15 bases at J, with 16 bases between the two ends. CDR3 sequence reads: CASSQFSIFALHF. The CDR3 DNA reads as TGTGCCAGCAGCCAATTCTCTATTTTCGCCTTGCATTTT.

The chain links TRBV6-1 to TRBJ2-5, with D hard to call. The V and J ends lost 0 bases and 4 bases respectively, with 15 bases between them. The CDR3 runs to 16 residues. CDR1 and CDR2 (germline): MNHNS, SASEGT. The CDR3 protein is CASSEARPPLAETQYF. CDR3 sequence (DNA): TGTGCCAGCAGTGAAGCCCGGCCCCCCTTAGCAGAGACCCAGTACTTC.

The V gene is TRBV6-4, the J gene TRBJ2-1; TRBD1 is a possible D gene (5 bases). This CDR3 has 14 residues. V shed 2 bases and J shed 3 bases, with 8 bases lying between them. The germline gives CDR1 MRHNA, CDR2 SNTAGT. The CDR3 sequence is CASSDRGGYNEQFF. The CDR3 DNA is TGTGCCAGCAGTGACAGGGGCGGCTACAATGAGCAGTTCTTC.

The chain is built from TRBV6-4 and TRBJ2-2, with 10 bases matching TRBD2. The J segment lost 3 bases and the V segment lost 3 bases, leaving 1 base of the junction unmatched. From germline, CDR1 is MRHNA and CDR2 SNTAGT. The CDR3 covers 15 residues. Here the CDR3 reads CASSDGLADTGELFF. CDR3 coding DNA: TGTGCCAGCAGTGATGGACTAGCGGACACCGGGGAGCTGTTTTTT.

This chain connects TRBV9 to TRBJ2-1; TRBD2 matches at 8 bases. V lost 1 base, J lost 9 bases, and 6 bases stayed unmatched. CDR3 length: 14 residues. Germline V CDR1 and CDR2: SGDLS, YYNGEE. The CDR3 spells CASSVSGLALEQFF. The CDR3 DNA reads TGTGCCAGCAGCGTATCAGGACTAGCTCTTGAGCAGTTCTTC.

CDR3: CASSFALTGTTTNEQFF. Here the CDR3 DNA reads TGTGCCAGCAGCTTTGCATTGACAGGGACTACAACCAATGAGCAGTTCTTC. This chain joins TRBV5-4 and TRBJ2-1; D could derive from TRBD1 or TRBD2 (7 bases each). V lost 2 bases to trimming and J lost 6 bases, with 21 bases between them. The CDR3 has 17 amino acids. CDR1 and CDR2 (germline): SGHNT, YYREEE (reference sequence). Looking up the rest from reference TRBV5-4 and TRBJ2-1 gives the full variable domain: ETGVTQSPTHLIKTRGQQVTLRCSSQSGHNTVSWYQQALGQGPQFIFQYYREEENGRGNFPPRFSGLQFPNYSSELNVNALELDDSALYLCASSFALTGTTTNEQFFGPGTRLTVL.

V usage is TRBV19 and J usage is TRBJ2-5, with TRBD2 identical over 12 bases. The closer fit of TRBJ2-7 to the DNA end suggests the J call may be wrong. The CDR3 is 15 amino acids. Per the germline V gene, CDR1 is LNHDA and CDR2 is SQIVND (reference sequence). For the CDR3, the DNA is TGTGCCAGTAGTACCCTAGCGGGAGGGGGGTACGAGCAGTACTTC. Protein sequence: CASSTLAGGGYEQYF.

This clone was counted only a few times. The CDR3 coding sequence is TGTGCCAGTGGGACAGGTCATCAGCCCCAGCATTTT. It codes for CASGTGHQPQHF. The V call is TRBV19, the J call TRBJ1-5; TRBD1 matches 8 bases. The CDR3 loop spans 12 amino acids. The trim removed 8 bases at V and 5 bases at J, leaving 2 bases unmatched. Germline V gene data show CDR1 as LNHDA and CDR2 as SQIVND (reference sequence). The whole variable domain, filled in from reference TRBV19 and TRBJ1-5, reads DGGITQSPKYLFRKEGQNVTLSCEQNLNHDAMYWYRQDPGQGLRLIYYSQIVNDFQKGDIAEGYSVSREKKESFPLTVTSAQKNPTAFYLCASGTGHQPQHFGDGTRLSIL.